This T cell receptor (beta chain) derives from a study of CD8 T cells in ankylosing spondylitis. By quantitative 5'-RACE with molecular barcodes, the TCR beta libraries were made. MiXCR, run by TCRdb on the 5' RACE reads, gives a single entry per CDR3 protein. This sample has about 310,000 distinct CDR3 sequences, with around 21% found just once. Findings and limits, study-wide: As reported, disease-linked clones showed significant enrichment in matched ankylosing spondylitis synovial fluid. The authors found the disease-linked clones to be CD8+ and relatively rare in peripheral blood. Prior work had noted some motif variants in reactive arthritis blood and synovial fluid.

V dropped 4 bases and J dropped 0 bases, with 7 bases sitting between them. This CDR3 region has 13 residues. Germline CDR1 is GTSNPN and CDR2 is SVGIG (reference sequence). Details on this clonotype: Its antigen remains unknown.

Material: blood, either unsorted or a sorted T cell fraction (not recorded which). The rearrangement links TRBV30 to TRBJ2-1, with D possibly called TRBD1 or TRBD2 (5 bases each). The receptor comes from a female donor with ankylosing spondylitis or in good health (not recorded which). In DNA form, the CDR3 reads TGTGCCTGGACAGGGAGCTCCTACAATGAGCAGTTCTTC. It specifies CAWTGSSYNEQFF.